The sequence of this T cell receptor (beta chain) was determined in a study of T cell repertoires in cytomegalovirus infection (dated by TCRdb to the late 2010s). Turning to the overall study: The HLA type of each donor mattered for the analysis, because public TCR beta signatures pointed to carriage of CMV infection along with the matching HLA type.

Sequencing used an Illumina HiSeq 1500. Using fastp trimming at Q25 and MiXCR clonotype assembly, TCRdb reanalyzed the public sequencing data and kept in-frame beta chains. Under each unique CDR3 protein, matching rows form one entry showing the most common genes and DNA. This sample gives hundreds of thousands of distinct CDR3 sequences in total; approximately 24% of them show up just once. The ten largest clonotypes hold 6.5% to 10% of the sample. Per the germline V gene, SGDLS is the CDR1 and YYNGEE is the CDR2. Here V drops 3 bases and J drops 2 bases, and the junction holds 3 bases not matched to any gene. Measured from the cysteine to the phenylalanine, the CDR3 is 15 residues long. The entry retains the CDR3 DNA only, 45 bases that are in frame from base 1. Comment on this clonotype: Its recognized antigen is unknown. No clone much larger than this one lies a single base away; base qualities are absent.

Summary of the overall study and its limitations: In both this cohort and an independent roughly 350-donor cohort, the cumulative frequency of public TCR beta family members distinguished carriers of CMV infection plus the relevant HLA type. The ex vivo response was dominated by HLA-C-restricted CMV-specific TCR beta clonotypes, and the single most frequent clonotype in two of eight donors was supplied by these HLA-C-restricted clonotypes.

The receptor was isolated from a human donor in good health (CMV status not recorded). Some clones in this sample may be carry-over from other donors' samples. The sequencing input was CD8+ T cells from PBMCs. The chain was built from TRBV9 and TRBJ2-2, and 8 bases in between align with TRBD2. This receptor has the CDR3 CASSGRGDNTGELFF. The bases are TGTGCCAGCAGCGGGCGGGGGGACAACACCGGGGAGCTGTTTTTT.